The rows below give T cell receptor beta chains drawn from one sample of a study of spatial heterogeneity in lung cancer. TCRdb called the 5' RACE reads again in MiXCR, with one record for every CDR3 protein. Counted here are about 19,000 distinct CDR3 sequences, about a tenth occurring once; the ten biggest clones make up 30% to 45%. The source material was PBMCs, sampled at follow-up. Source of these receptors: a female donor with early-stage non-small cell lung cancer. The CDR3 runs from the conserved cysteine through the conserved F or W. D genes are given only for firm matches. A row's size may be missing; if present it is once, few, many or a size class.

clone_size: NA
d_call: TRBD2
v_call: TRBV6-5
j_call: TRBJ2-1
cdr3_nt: TGTGCCAGCAGTTACCGGGGACTAAAGTACAATGAGCAGTTCTTC
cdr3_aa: CASSYRGLKYNEQFF

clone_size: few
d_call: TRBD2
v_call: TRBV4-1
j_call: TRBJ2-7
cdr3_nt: TGCGCCAGCAGCCAAGAGTCTAGCGGGCTGACCTACGAGCAGTACTTC
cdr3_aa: CASSQESSGLTYEQYF

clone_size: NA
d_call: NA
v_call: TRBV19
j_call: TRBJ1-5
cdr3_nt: TGTGCCAGTAGTATGCCCCCCGACAGACGCAATCAGCCCCAGCATTTT
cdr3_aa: CASSMPPDRRNQPQHF

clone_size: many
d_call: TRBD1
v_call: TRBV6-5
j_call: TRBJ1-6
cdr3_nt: TGTGCCAGCACCCGGACAGGGCCCTTTAATTCACCCCTCCACTTT
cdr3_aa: CASTRTGPFNSPLHF

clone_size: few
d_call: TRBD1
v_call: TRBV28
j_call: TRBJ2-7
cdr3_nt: TGTGCCAGCCTCACCGGGGACAGGGGTGGGTACGAGCAGTACTTC
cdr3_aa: CASLTGDRGGYEQYF

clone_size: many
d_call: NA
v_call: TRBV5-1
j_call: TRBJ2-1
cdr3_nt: TGCGCCAGCAGCTATGCTGGTGGGAGCGGAGTCTACAATGAGCAGTTCTTC
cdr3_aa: CASSYAGGSGVYNEQFF

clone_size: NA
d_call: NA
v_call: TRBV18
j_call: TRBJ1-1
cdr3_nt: TGTGCCAGCGCCCGGGACACCACTGAAGCTTTCTTT
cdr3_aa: CASARDTTEAFF

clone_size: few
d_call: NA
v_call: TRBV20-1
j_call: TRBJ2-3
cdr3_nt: TGCAGTGCTAGCAACACAGGGAGAGGGGCAGATACGCAGTATTTT
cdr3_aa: CSASNTGRGADTQYF

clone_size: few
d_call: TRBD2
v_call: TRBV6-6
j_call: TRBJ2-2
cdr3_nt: TGTGCCAGCAGTTTTAGGACTAGCGGGGTGACCTCGAACACCGGGGAGCTGTTTTTT
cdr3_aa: CASSFRTSGVTSNTGELFF

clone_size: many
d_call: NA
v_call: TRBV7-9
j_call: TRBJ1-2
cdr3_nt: TGTGCCAGCAGCTTGGGGGCAGGCTATGGCTACACCTTC
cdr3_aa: CASSLGAGYGYTF

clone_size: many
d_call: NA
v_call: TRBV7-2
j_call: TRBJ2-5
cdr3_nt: TGTGCCAGCACCTTCGACAGACAAGAGACCCAGTACTTC
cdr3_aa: CASTFDRQETQYF

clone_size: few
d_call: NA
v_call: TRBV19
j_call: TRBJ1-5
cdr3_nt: TGTGCCAGTAGTATTCGGGGGGCGGCCTCCAATCAGCCCCAGCATTTT
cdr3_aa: CASSIRGAASNQPQHF

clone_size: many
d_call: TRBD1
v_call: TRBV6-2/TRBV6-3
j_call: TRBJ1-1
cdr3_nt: TGTGCCAGCAGTTACGGGACAGGGGGTCCTGAAGCTTTCTTT
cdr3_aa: CASSYGTGGPEAFF

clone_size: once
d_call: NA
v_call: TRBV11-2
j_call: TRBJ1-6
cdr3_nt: TGTGCCAGCAGCTTAGTCCCCGTCGGCTCACCCCTCCACTTT
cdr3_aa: CASSLVPVGSPLHF

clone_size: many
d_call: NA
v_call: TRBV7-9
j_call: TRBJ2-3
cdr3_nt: TGTGCCAGCAGCTTAAGGGGTGGCGGAAGCACAGATACGCAGTATTTT
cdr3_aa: CASSLRGGGSTDTQYF

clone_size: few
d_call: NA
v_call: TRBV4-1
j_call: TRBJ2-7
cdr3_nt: TGCGCCAGCAGCCAAGGCGCGATGTACGAGCAGTACTTC
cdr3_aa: CASSQGAMYEQYF

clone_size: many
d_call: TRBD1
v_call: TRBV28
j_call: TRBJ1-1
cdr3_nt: TGTGCCAGCAGTTTAAGGACAGGGAAGGAAGCTTTCTTT
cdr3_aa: CASSLRTGKEAFF

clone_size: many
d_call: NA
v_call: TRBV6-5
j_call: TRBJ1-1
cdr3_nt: TGTGCCAGCAGTATACAGGGCTTCGGCACTGAAGCTTTCTTT
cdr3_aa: CASSIQGFGTEAFF

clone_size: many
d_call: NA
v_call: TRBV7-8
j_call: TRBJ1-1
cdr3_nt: TGTGCCAGCAGCTTAAGACCTCAGGGCACTGAAGCTTTCTTT
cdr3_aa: CASSLRPQGTEAFF

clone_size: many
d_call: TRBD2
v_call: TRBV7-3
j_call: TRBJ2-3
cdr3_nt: TGTGCCAGCAGCTCGGGACTAGCGGGGTCAAACGGGGATACGCAGTATTTT
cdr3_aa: CASSSGLAGSNGDTQYF